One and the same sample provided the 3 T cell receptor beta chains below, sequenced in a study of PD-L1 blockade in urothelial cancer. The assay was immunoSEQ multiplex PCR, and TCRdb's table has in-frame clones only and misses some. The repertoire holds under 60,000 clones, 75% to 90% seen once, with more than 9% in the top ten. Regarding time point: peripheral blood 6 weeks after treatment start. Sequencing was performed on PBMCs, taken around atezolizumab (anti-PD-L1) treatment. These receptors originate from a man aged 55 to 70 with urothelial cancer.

CDR3 sequence reads: CASSTQLAGRETQYF. The CDR3 bases are TGTGCCAGCAGCACGCAACTAGCGGGGAGGGAGACCCAGTACTTC. The chain joins TRBV11-1 to TRBJ2-5, with 10 bases aligning to TRBD2. CDR3 size: 15 residues. J was trimmed by 5 bases and V by 5 bases; bases with no gene match: 8. The germline gives CDR1 SGHAT, CDR2 FQDESV (reference sequence).

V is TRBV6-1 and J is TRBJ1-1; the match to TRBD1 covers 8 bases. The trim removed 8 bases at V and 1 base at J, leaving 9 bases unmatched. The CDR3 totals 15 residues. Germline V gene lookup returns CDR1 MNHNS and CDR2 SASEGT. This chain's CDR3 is CASRGQEWGNTEAFF. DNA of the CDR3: TGTGCCAGCCGGGGACAGGAGTGGGGGAACACTGAAGCTTTCTTT.

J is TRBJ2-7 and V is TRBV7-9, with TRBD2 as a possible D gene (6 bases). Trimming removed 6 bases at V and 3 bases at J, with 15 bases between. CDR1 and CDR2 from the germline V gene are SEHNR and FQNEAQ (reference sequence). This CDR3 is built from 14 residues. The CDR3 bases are TGTGCCAGCAGGCTTCGATCGGGGGTCTACGAGCAGTACTTC. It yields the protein CASRLRSGVYEQYF.